These 2 T cell receptor beta chains originate from one sample sequenced in a study of T cell responses to AZD1222 COVID-19 vaccine. The table came from immunoSEQ multiplex PCR; TCRdb's copy has only in-frame clones and leaves some out. Of fewer than 200,000 clones listed, roughly nine tenths are singletons. Source: peripheral blood, taken on day 0 of AZD1222 vaccination. The receptors were gathered from an adult in good health.

This clone was seen only once. This chain uses TRBV7-2 with TRBJ2-7; maybe TRBD2 (5 bases). CDR1 is SGHTA and CDR2 is FQGNSA in the germline V gene. The CDR3 extends over 13 amino acids. V was pared by 5 bases and J by 6 bases, with 14 bases between. Here the CDR3 DNA reads TGTGCCAGCAGCCCTGATCCGGGGTCCGAGCAGTACTTC. Encoded protein: CASSPDPGSEQYF.

CDR3 residues: CAISSDGSNQPQHF. The CDR3 nucleotides are TGTGCCATCAGTAGCGACGGGAGCAATCAGCCCCAGCATTTT. The V call is TRBV10-3, the J call TRBJ1-5; D gene unclear. The CDR3 runs to 14 residues. With 5 bases removed from V and 1 base from J, the gap between germline ends came to 9 bases. The germline V gene has CDR1 ENHRY and CDR2 SYGVKD.